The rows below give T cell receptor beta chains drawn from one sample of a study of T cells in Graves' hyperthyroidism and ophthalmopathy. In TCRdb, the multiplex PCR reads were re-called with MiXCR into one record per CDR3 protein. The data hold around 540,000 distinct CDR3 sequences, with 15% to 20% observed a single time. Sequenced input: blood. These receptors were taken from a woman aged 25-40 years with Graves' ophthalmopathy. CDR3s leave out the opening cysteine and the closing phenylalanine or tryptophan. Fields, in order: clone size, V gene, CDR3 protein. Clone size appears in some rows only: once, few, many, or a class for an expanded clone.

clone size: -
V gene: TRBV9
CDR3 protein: ASSVLGAGETQY

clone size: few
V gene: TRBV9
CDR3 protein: ASSGGQGSGETQY

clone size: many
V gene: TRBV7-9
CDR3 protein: ASSKHRSGRADDNEQF

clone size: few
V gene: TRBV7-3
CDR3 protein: ASSSAPNTEAF

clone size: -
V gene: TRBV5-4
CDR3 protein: ASSSHSGLNEQF

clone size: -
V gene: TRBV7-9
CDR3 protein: ASKVINEQF

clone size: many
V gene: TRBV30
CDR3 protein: AWTTGFGEKLF

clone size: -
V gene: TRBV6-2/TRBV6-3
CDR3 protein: ASSYPGVVRGTEAF

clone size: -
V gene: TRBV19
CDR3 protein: ASGGTGTGYEQY

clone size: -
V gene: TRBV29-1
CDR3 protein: SVEAGTLGTEAF

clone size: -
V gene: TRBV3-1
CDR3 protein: ASSQLGSAGYT